This TCR beta chain appears in the sequencing data of a study of human T cells and chemical hapten exposure. Sample time point: pre-sensitization, week 0. Treatment: therapeutic diphenylcyclopropenone sensitization with weekly scalp DPC. This CDR3 is built from 15 residues. J was trimmed by 3 bases and V by 5 bases; bases with no gene match: 9. TCRdb passed the RACE reads through MiXCR, listing each CDR3 protein once. The table has approximately 100,000 distinct CDR3 sequences, 9.6% seen once. This chain joins TRBV12-3 or TRBV12-4 and TRBJ2-7; 8 bases line up with TRBD1. This specimen was whole blood, taken in connection with sensitization to the hapten diphenylcyclopropenone (DPC). The TCR was taken from a middle-aged woman with alopecia areata. Some clones in this sample may be carry-over from other donors' samples. CDR3 protein: CASSSRDRRLYEQYF. The CDR3 region has the DNA TGTGCCAGCAGTAGCCGGGACAGGAGGCTCTACGAGCAGTACTTC.